This is a list of T cell receptor beta chains from one sample in a study of cytomegalovirus exposure and HLA in healthy donors. The table came from immunoSEQ multiplex PCR; TCRdb's copy has only in-frame clones and leaves some out. The sample contains fewer than 150,000 clones, just over 15% of which appear only once. Sequenced input: PBMCs. The receptor source for this set is a woman between 18 and 29 years old in good health and CMV-seronegative. Both conserved end residues are part of each CDR3. A D gene is named only where the DNA matches it firmly.

TRBV6-1 . CASSDFPDRADTEAFF
TRBV15 TRBD1 CATSRLWSQGAEAFF
TRBV28 TRBD1 CASSRDRERSLYEQYF
TRBV28 TRBD1 CASSFRTGGTGELFF
TRBV28 . CASSLGETPLGPQHF
TRBV29-1 . CILTDTQYF
TRBV28 . CASSLTAGVRRNQPQHF
TRBV6-5 . CASSYVPGLGTEAFF
TRBV30 . CAPDGGNTDTQYF
TRBV5-4 . CASSLEGSRSHYEQYF
TRBV7-9 . CASSFHTPLGKLFF
TRBV30 . CAWSVQNGYNEQFF
TRBV5-1 TRBD1 CASSPTGGNEKLFF
TRBV6-5 TRBD1 CASSYGTGNGYTF
TRBV7-2 . CASSLAPGISGYTF
TRBV28 TRBD1 CASRDRGQNEQYF
TRBV5-6 TRBD1 CASRGQGRTEAFF
TRBV7-6 . CASSLSQQETQYF
TRBV28 TRBD1 CASSLTGQGETQYF
TRBV4-2 . CASSQEGSDMDTQYF
TRBV6-6 TRBD1 CASSLPSQGAGEGYTF
TRBV7-8 . CASSDSTGWSYEQYF
TRBV2 TRBD1 CASSRQGFDEKLFF
TRBV11-2 . CASSTHGVATETQYF
TRBV27 . CASSFSDRHPQFF
TRBV28 . CASGTGGPSSYEQYF
TRBV11-2 . CASSLGSTLGEAFF
TRBV7-9 TRBD2 CASSLRREVTDTQYF